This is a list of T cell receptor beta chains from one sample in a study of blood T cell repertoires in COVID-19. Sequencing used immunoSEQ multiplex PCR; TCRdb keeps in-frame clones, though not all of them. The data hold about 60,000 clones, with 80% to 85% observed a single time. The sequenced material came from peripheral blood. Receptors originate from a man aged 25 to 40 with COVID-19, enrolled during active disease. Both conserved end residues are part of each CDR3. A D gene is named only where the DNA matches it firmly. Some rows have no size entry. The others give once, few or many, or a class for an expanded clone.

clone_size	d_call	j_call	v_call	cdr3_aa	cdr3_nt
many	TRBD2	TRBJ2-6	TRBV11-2	CASSHYSGSRGANVLTF	TGTGCCAGCAGCCACTATAGCGGGAGCCGTGGGGCCAACGTCCTGACTTTC
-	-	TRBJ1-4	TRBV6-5	CASRDSSNEKLFF	TGTGCCAGCAGGGACAGCTCCAATGAAAAACTGTTTTTT
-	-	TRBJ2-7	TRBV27	CASHLGPEFPYEQYF	TGTGCCAGCCACCTTGGCCCGGAGTTTCCCTACGAGCAGTACTTC
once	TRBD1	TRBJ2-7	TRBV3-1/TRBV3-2	CASSLGTGDWYEQYF	TGTGCCAGCAGCCTAGGGACAGGGGATTGGTACGAGCAGTACTTC
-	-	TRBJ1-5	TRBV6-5	CASSFRGMGNQPQHF	TGTGCCAGCAGCTTCAGGGGTATGGGCAATCAGCCCCAGCATTTT
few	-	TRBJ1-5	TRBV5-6	CASSLWGAVSNQPQHF	TGTGCCAGCAGCTTGTGGGGCGCCGTTAGCAATCAGCCCCAGCATTTT
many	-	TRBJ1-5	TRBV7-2	CASSRQTGTGNQPQHF	TGTGCCAGCAGCAGACAAACAGGGACGGGGAATCAGCCCCAGCATTTT
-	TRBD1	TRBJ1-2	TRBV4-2	CASRPGQGEGDGYTF	TGTGCCAGCAGACCCGGACAGGGGGAAGGGGATGGCTACACCTTC
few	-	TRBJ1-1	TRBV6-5	CASPKNQEAKEAFF	TGTGCCAGTCCAAAAAATCAGGAAGCTAAAGAAGCTTTCTTT
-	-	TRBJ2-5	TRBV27	CASSSPSREETQYF	TGTGCCAGCAGCTCTCCCTCGAGGGAGGAGACCCAGTACTTC
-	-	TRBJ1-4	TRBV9	CASSQQTGRNEKLFF	TGTGCCAGCAGTCAACAGACAGGTCGTAATGAAAAACTGTTTTTT
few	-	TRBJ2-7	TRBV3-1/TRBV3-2	CASSQDPVVYEQYF	TGTGCCAGCAGCCAAGATCCGGTTGTCTACGAGCAGTACTTC